A selection of T cell receptor beta chains follows, all from one sample in a study of PD-1 blockade in classical Hodgkin lymphoma. Generated by immunoSEQ multiplex PCR, the TCRdb table keeps only in-frame clones and is missing some. This sample carries 90,000 to 100,000 clones, roughly 80% of them seen once, and the ten largest clones take approximately 15%. The sample consisted of peripheral blood mononuclear cells (PBMCs), taken before the second cycle of nivolumab. These receptors originate from a human donor with classical Hodgkin lymphoma. CDR3s include the opening cysteine and the closing phenylalanine or tryptophan. D genes are given only for firm matches. Clone size, where shown, is once, few, many, or a class for clones that have expanded.

size: NA; J: TRBJ2-7; D: TRBD2; V: TRBV13; length: 17; DNA: TGTGCCAGCAGCCAACTAGCGGGCCGAGGGGGCTCCTACGAGCAGTACTTC; CDR3: CASSQLAGRGGSYEQYF
size: NA; J: TRBJ2-3; D: TRBD2; V: TRBV5-1; length: 14; DNA: TGCGCCAGCACTACTAGCGGATACACAGATACGCAGTATTTT; CDR3: CASTTSGYTDTQYF
size: NA; J: TRBJ1-1; D: TRBD1; V: TRBV5-4; length: 15; DNA: TGTGCCAGCAGCACAATCGACAGGGCGGGGACTGAAGCTTTCTTT; CDR3: CASSTIDRAGTEAFF
size: NA; J: TRBJ1-1; D: NA; V: TRBV19; length: 14; DNA: TGTGCCAGTAGTTCCGGGACAATGAACACTGAAGCTTTCTTT; CDR3: CASSSGTMNTEAFF
size: many; J: TRBJ2-3; D: NA; V: TRBV7-9; length: 12; DNA: TGTGCCAGCAGCCCAAGCACAGATACGCAGTATTTT; CDR3: CASSPSTDTQYF
size: NA; J: TRBJ2-1; D: NA; V: TRBV10-1; length: 13; DNA: TGCGCCACCCAACCGGGCCGGGGGAATGAGCAGTTCTTC; CDR3: CATQPGRGNEQFF
size: NA; J: TRBJ2-2; D: NA; V: TRBV6-1; length: 12; DNA: TGTGCCAGCCGACAGAACACCGGGGAGCTGTTTTTT; CDR3: CASRQNTGELFF
size: NA; J: TRBJ2-1; D: NA; V: TRBV6-1; length: 15; DNA: TGTGCCAGCAGCACAGGGCCTAGCTCCTACAATGAGCAGTTCTTC; CDR3: CASSTGPSSYNEQFF
size: NA; J: TRBJ2-3; D: NA; V: TRBV7-6; length: 15; DNA: TGTGCCAGCAGCCGAAGGGCAGGGGGCACAGATACGCAGTATTTT; CDR3: CASSRRAGGTDTQYF
size: NA; J: TRBJ2-7; D: NA; V: TRBV29-1; length: 14; DNA: TGCAGCGTTGTTACCCGGTTGGGTTTGTTCGAGCAGTACTTC; CDR3: CSVVTRLGLFEQYF
size: NA; J: TRBJ2-1; D: NA; V: TRBV14; length: 15; DNA: TGTGCCAGCAGCTCTTTAACGGGAGAGGTCCATGAGCAGTTCTTC; CDR3: CASSSLTGEVHEQFF
size: NA; J: TRBJ2-1; D: NA; V: TRBV2; length: 15; DNA: TGTGCCAGCAGTGAAGGGGGGCGCGCAGGCCATGAGCAGTTCTTC; CDR3: CASSEGGRAGHEQFF
size: NA; J: TRBJ2-3; D: TRBD2; V: TRBV29-1; length: 15; DNA: TGCAGCGTTGTTCTGGCGGGAGGGGGCACAGATACGCAGTATTTT; CDR3: CSVVLAGGGTDTQYF
size: once; J: TRBJ2-2; D: TRBD1; V: TRBV5-8; length: 15; DNA: TGTGCCAGCCGCAGGGGGCCGGCGAACACCGGGGAGCTGTTTTTT; CDR3: CASRRGPANTGELFF
size: once; J: TRBJ2-2; D: TRBD1; V: TRBV7-8; length: 15; DNA: TGTGCCAGCAGCCTGGGACTACAGGGGGCGGGGGAGCTGTTTTTT; CDR3: CASSLGLQGAGELFF
size: NA; J: TRBJ2-5; D: TRBD1; V: TRBV5-1; length: 17; DNA: TGCGCCAGCAGCACGGGACAGGGGGGATCCTTACAAGAGACCCAGTACTTC; CDR3: CASSTGQGGSLQETQYF
size: once; J: TRBJ2-1; D: NA; V: TRBV30; length: 11; DNA: TGTGCCTGGAGTAAATACAATGAGCAGTTCTTC; CDR3: CAWSKYNEQFF
size: NA; J: TRBJ2-7; D: TRBD1; V: TRBV7-8; length: 11; DNA: TGTGCCAGCAGCTTAGCGGGACAGAAGTACTTC; CDR3: CASSLAGQKYF
size: NA; J: TRBJ1-2; D: NA; V: TRBV15; length: 14; DNA: TGTGCCACCAGCAGAGGAGCGGCCTCGGGGGGCTACACCTTC; CDR3: CATSRGAASGGYTF
size: NA; J: TRBJ2-1; D: NA; V: TRBV10-3; length: 13; DNA: TGTGCCATCAGTGTGATGGCAGATAATGAGCAGTTCTTC; CDR3: CAISVMADNEQFF
size: few; J: TRBJ2-6; D: NA; V: TRBV11-2; length: 15; DNA: TGTGCCAGCAGCTCCCGATCGGATGGGGCCAACGTCCTGACTTTC; CDR3: CASSSRSDGANVLTF
size: NA; J: TRBJ2-1; D: TRBD2; V: TRBV14; length: 15; DNA: TGTGCCAGCAGCCGAGGGGGACTAGCCTACAATGAGCAGTTCTTC; CDR3: CASSRGGLAYNEQFF
size: once; J: TRBJ2-3; D: NA; V: TRBV19; length: 14; DNA: TGTGCCAGTAGGTCGTCCGAGGGCACAGATACGCAGTATTTT; CDR3: CASRSSEGTDTQYF
size: NA; J: TRBJ2-5; D: TRBD2; V: TRBV7-2; length: 15; DNA: TGTGCCAGCAGCTTAGCGGCGGGAGGCCAGGAGACCCAGTACTTC; CDR3: CASSLAAGGQETQYF
size: once; J: TRBJ2-3; D: NA; V: TRBV19; length: 16; DNA: TGTGCCAGTAGTATAGGGACAGCGATACGCACAGATACGCAGTATTTT; CDR3: CASSIGTAIRTDTQYF
size: NA; J: TRBJ2-5; D: NA; V: TRBV5-1; length: 13; DNA: TGCGCCAGCAGCCCGGGGTTGACAGAGACCCAGTACTTC; CDR3: CASSPGLTETQYF
size: NA; J: TRBJ1-2; D: NA; V: TRBV14; length: 12; DNA: TGTGCCAGCAGCCAAGGAAATTGGGCGAGTACCTTC; CDR3: CASSQGNWASTF
size: few; J: TRBJ2-1; D: TRBD2; V: TRBV7-9; length: 13; DNA: TGTGCCAGCAGCTTAGCGGCGGGAGAGTGGCAGTTCTTC; CDR3: CASSLAAGEWQFF